Presented here are 15 T cell receptor beta chains from one specimen sequenced in a study of T cell changes during pregnancy in multiple sclerosis. Some clones are missing from TCRdb's copy, which holds only in-frame ones; the method was immunoSEQ multiplex PCR. The table includes fewer than 75,000 clones, approximately 90% detected once. Sequencing was performed on peripheral blood, taken after pregnancy. The origin of the receptors is a female donor in good health, enrolled as a control in a pregnancy study.

This clone is a singleton in its sample. The rearrangement joins TRBV28 to TRBJ2-3; D is perhaps TRBD2 (5 bases). Germline V gene sequence: CDR1 MDHEN, CDR2 SYDVKM. Between the trimmed V and J ends, which lost 2 bases and 3 bases, there was a span of 9 bases. CDR3 length: 14 residues. The chain's CDR3 is CASSLARRTDTQYF. In nucleotides, the CDR3 is TGTGCCAGCAGTTTAGCCAGGAGGACAGATACGCAGTATTTT.

CDR3 residues: CASKRSGYYGYTF. The CDR3 DNA reads as TGTGCCAGCAAGAGGAGTGGCTACTATGGCTACACCTTC. The rearrangement joins TRBV2 to TRBJ1-2; D call uncertain. The CDR3 totals 13 residues. The V gene's germline CDR1 is SNHLY and CDR2 FYNNEI. V lost 7 bases, J lost 3 bases, and 12 bases lay in between. The full variable domain, completed using reference TRBV2 and TRBJ1-2, is EPEVTQTPSHQVTQMGQEVILRCVPISNHLYFYWYRQILGQKVEFLVSFYNNEISEKSEIFDDQFSVERPDGSNFTLKIRSTKLEDSAMYFCASKRSGYYGYTFGSGTRLTVV.

This rearrangement joins TRBV7-3 to TRBJ2-7; the D gene is possibly TRBD1 (5 bases). The CDR3 loop spans 13 amino acids. Trimming took off 1 base at V and 7 bases at J, with 11 bases between the two ends. The germline V gene has CDR1 SGHTA and CDR2 FQGTGA. The CDR3 DNA follows: TGTGCCAGCAGCTTAATGTTGGCAGGGGAGCAGTACTTC. Encoded protein: CASSLMLAGEQYF.

The chain carries TRBV12-5 and TRBJ2-2; maybe TRBD2 (5 bases). The CDR3 is made up of 15 amino acids. The germline V gene has CDR1 LGHNT and CDR2 FRNRAP. Deletions cut 5 bases from V and 7 bases from J, with 17 bases between. The CDR3: CASGPPGEYNGELFF. The CDR3 nucleotides read TGTGCTAGTGGTCCCCCCGGGGAGTACAACGGGGAGCTGTTTTTT.

V is TRBV7-3 and J is TRBJ2-3; D is undetermined. Germline V lookup: CDR1 SGHTA, CDR2 FQGTGA. V shed 1 base and J shed 3 bases, with 8 bases lying between them. The CDR3 is 14 residues long. CDR3 in amino acids: CASSLSGGTDTQYF. CDR3 DNA sequence: TGTGCCAGCAGCTTAAGCGGTGGGACAGATACGCAGTATTTT.

The CDR3 protein is CASSLRLAGGLIQNEQFF. DNA for the CDR3: TGTGCCAGCAGTTTACGGCTAGCGGGAGGCCTAATCCAAAATGAGCAGTTCTTC. The chain joins TRBV28 to TRBJ2-1; 11 bases match TRBD2. V trimming: 2 bases; J trimming: 7 bases; junction bases outside the gene matches: 13. Germline V CDR1 and CDR2: MDHEN, SYDVKM. The CDR3 runs 18 residues.

The chain employs TRBV6-1 and TRBJ2-3; 8 nucleotides agree with TRBD1. V shed 6 bases, J shed 1 base, and the junction held 6 bases outside the gene matches. The germline CDR1 and CDR2 sequences are MNHNS and SASEGT. There are 15 residues in the CDR3. The CDR3, as DNA: TGTGCCAGCAGCCTCCAGGGGGCAGGCACAGATACGCAGTATTTT. It is translated as CASSLQGAGTDTQYF.

The genes are TRBV5-8 and TRBJ2-7; maybe TRBD1 (5 bases). V was trimmed by 4 bases and J by 5 bases, leaving 19 bases between them. The CDR3 is 15 amino acids. Germline V CDR1 and CDR2: SGHTS, YDEGEE. Here the CDR3 reads CASSRPRQLTHEQYF. The DNA for the CDR3 is TGTGCCAGCAGCCGCCCACGACAGCTAACCCACGAGCAGTACTTC.

The chain employs TRBV28 and TRBJ2-1, with TRBD1 as a possible D gene (5 bases). The germline CDR1 and CDR2 sequences are MDHEN and SYDVKM. The CDR3 runs to 14 residues. V lost 6 bases, J lost 2 bases, and 11 bases lay in between. The CDR3 region has the DNA TGTGCCAGCAGCCGACAGACCGCCTACAATGAGCAGTTCTTC. It specifies CASSRQTAYNEQFF.

The chain combines TRBV5-6 with TRBJ1-1; the D is unclear. The CDR3 has 17 amino acids. Trimming removed 3 bases from V and 4 bases from J, with 22 bases in between. Germline loops: CDR1 SGHDT, CDR2 YYEEEE. The CDR3, as DNA: TGTGCCAGCAGCTCCCTAGGAGGAGGCATGTTTGGCACTGAAGCTTTCTTT. It yields the protein CASSSLGGGMFGTEAFF.

The CDR3 protein is CASSQLGDSPLHF. The CDR3 region has the DNA TGTGCCAGCAGCCAACTTGGAGATTCACCCCTCCACTTT. V usage is TRBV14 and J usage is TRBJ1-6; D gene ambiguous. V was shortened by 2 bases and J by 8 bases, with 7 bases between the two germline ends. CDR1 is SGHDN, CDR2 FVKESK, per germline. CDR3 length: 13 residues. Full variable domain (missing parts from reference TRBV14 and TRBJ1-6): EAGVTQFPSHSVIEKGQTVTLRCDPISGHDNLYWYRRVMGKEIKFLLHFVKESKQDESGMPNNRFLAERTGGTYSTLKVQPAELEDSGVYFCASSQLGDSPLHFGNGTRLTVT.

The J gene is TRBJ2-4, the V gene TRBV6-1, with TRBD2 matching over 12 bases. Germline loops: CDR1 MNHNS, CDR2 SASEGT. The CDR3 is 20 amino acids. The J segment lost 0 bases and the V segment lost 0 bases, leaving 9 bases of the junction unmatched. CDR3 bases: TGTGCCAGCAGTGAAGCGGCGACTAGCGGGAGCCACCTAGCCAAAAACATTCAGTACTTC. This gives the protein CASSEAATSGSHLAKNIQYF.

This sequence joins TRBV11-1 and TRBJ2-1, with 8 bases fitting TRBD2. V shed 5 bases, J shed 2 bases, and the junction held 5 bases outside the gene matches. Germline values: CDR1 SGHAT, CDR2 FQDESV (reference sequence). This CDR3 spans 15 amino acids. In nucleotides, the CDR3 is TGTGCCAGCAGCCAACTAGCGGCCCCCTACAATGAGCAGTTCTTC. This codes for CASSQLAAPYNEQFF.

The rearrangement uses TRBV16 and TRBJ1-2, with D unclear. V was shortened by 2 bases and J by 3 bases, with 10 bases between the two germline ends. The germline V gene has CDR1 KGHSY and CDR2 FQNENV. The CDR3 sequence is 14 residues long. The CDR3, as DNA: TGTGCCAGCAGCCAAATGACACAGTACTATGGCTACACCTTC. Protein product: CASSQMTQYYGYTF.

The chain is built from TRBV6-5 and TRBJ1-2, with 7 bases aligning to TRBD1. The germline V gene encodes CDR1 MNHEY and CDR2 SVGAGI. The CDR3 runs to 12 residues. V lost 4 bases, J lost 7 bases, and 3 bases stayed unmatched. CDR3 in amino acids: CASSSGQRGYTF. CDR3 nucleotides: TGTGCCAGCAGTTCGGGACAGCGTGGCTACACCTTC.